A single sample gave rise to the 10 T cell receptor beta chains below, sequenced in a study of blood T cell repertoires in COVID-19. Some clones are missing from TCRdb's copy, which holds only in-frame ones; the method was immunoSEQ multiplex PCR. The sample has about 170,000 clones; 85% to 90% are singletons. Input material: peripheral blood. The receptors here all came from a woman in her sixties or seventies with COVID-19, enrolled during active disease.

This sequence joins TRBV6-2 or TRBV6-3 and TRBJ2-7; 9 nucleotides match TRBD2. In germline, CDR1 is MNHEY, CDR2 SVGEGT. The CDR3 is made up of 14 amino acids. The J segment lost 6 bases and the V segment lost 5 bases, leaving 8 bases of the junction unmatched. DNA of the CDR3: TGTGCCAGCAGTCCCCCAGCGGGAGGAGGCGAGCAGTACTTC. This translates into CASSPPAGGGEQYF.

The CDR3 DNA reads as TGTGCCAGCAGTTTGCGGGACTATAATTCACCCCTCCACTTT. Its protein product is CASSLRDYNSPLHF. This chain uses TRBV28 with TRBJ1-6, with no clear D. The germline V gene has CDR1 MDHEN and CDR2 SYDVKM. This CDR3 has 14 amino acids. V lost 3 bases to trimming and J lost 3 bases, with 6 bases between them.

The chain uses TRBV9 and TRBJ1-5; D possibly corresponds to TRBD1 (5 bases). Trimming took 4 bases from V and 0 from J, leaving 11 bases between them. The germline V gene has CDR1 SGDLS and CDR2 YYNGEE. The CDR3 has 15 amino acids. The CDR3 DNA is TGTGCCAGCAGCCCAGACAGTTATAGCAATCAGCCCCAGCATTTT. Its translation: CASSPDSYSNQPQHF.

The chain recombines TRBV30 with TRBJ1-5, with a possible D match to TRBD1 (6 bases). Germline-derived CDR1 and CDR2 are GTSNPN and SVGIG (reference sequence). This CDR3 comprises 12 residues. V lost 3 bases and J 5 bases, leaving 8 bases between the germline ends. The DNA for the CDR3 is TGTGCCTGGAGGCAGGGGTATCAGCCCCAGCATTTT. Translated, it gives CAWRQGYQPQHF.

This chain joins TRBV11-2 and TRBJ1-5; D gene ambiguous. The CDR3 is 13 residues long. V was trimmed by 1 base and J by 5 bases, leaving 6 bases between them. The V gene's germline CDR1 is SGHAT and CDR2 FQNNGV. The CDR3 loop reads CASSLGTDQPQHF. The CDR3 DNA reads as TGTGCCAGCAGCTTAGGTACAGATCAGCCCCAGCATTTT.

The V call is TRBV5-5, the J call TRBJ2-7; TRBD2 agrees at 11 bases. The CDR3 totals 14 residues. V lost 6 bases and J lost 4; bases outside the gene matches: 6. Germline V gives CDR1 SGHKS, CDR2 YYEKEE (reference sequence). In DNA, the CDR3 is TGTGCCAGCACCAGCGCTAGCGGGAGGTACGAGCAGTACTTC. It specifies CASTSASGRYEQYF.

The chain joins TRBV19 to TRBJ2-1, with D possibly TRBD2 on 5 matching bases. V was cut by 5 bases and J by 0 bases, with 14 bases left in between. Per the germline V gene, CDR1 is LNHDA and CDR2 is SQIVND (reference sequence). The CDR3 spans 16 residues. In DNA, the CDR3 is TGTGCCAGTAGTCAACTGGGGAGAGTCTCCTACAATGAGCAGTTCTTC. This encodes CASSQLGRVSYNEQFF. Variable domain in full (rest from reference TRBV19 and TRBJ2-1): DGGITQSPKYLFRKEGQNVTLSCEQNLNHDAMYWYRQDPGQGLRLIYYSQIVNDFQKGDIAEGYSVSREKKESFPLTVTSAQKNPTAFYLCASSQLGRVSYNEQFFGPGTRLTVL.

The V gene is TRBV7-9, the J gene TRBJ1-5, with TRBD1 as a possible D gene (5 bases). CDR1 and CDR2 from the germline V gene are SEHNR and FQNEAQ (reference sequence). Trimming shortened V by 3 bases and J by 2 bases, and 14 bases separated the two germline ends. The CDR3 length is 16 residues. The CDR3 DNA reads as TGTGCCAGCAGCTTGTGGCAGGGCGATGGCAATCAGCCCCAGCATTTT. It specifies CASSLWQGDGNQPQHF.

The chain uses TRBV7-2 and TRBJ2-7, with 8 bases lining up with TRBD1. The CDR3 sequence is 14 residues long. Germline-derived CDR1 and CDR2 are SGHTA and FQGNSA. The V gene end was trimmed by 5 bases and the J gene end by 6 bases; junction bases not matched to a gene: 9. Here the CDR3 reads CASSPRTGSLEQYF. The DNA of the CDR3 is TGTGCCAGCAGCCCGAGGACAGGGTCCCTCGAGCAGTACTTC. The full variable domain, in which reference TRBV7-2 and TRBJ2-7 provide the parts outside the CDR3, is GAGVSQSPSNKVTEKGKDVELRCDPISGHTALYWYRQSLGQGLEFLIYFQGNSAPDKSGLPSDRFSAERTGGSVSTLTIQRTQQEDSAVYLCASSPRTGSLEQYFGPGTRLTVT.

V is TRBV11-2 and J is TRBJ2-2; tentative D call: TRBD2 (5 bases). Trimming removed 3 bases from V and 1 base from J, with 18 bases in between. The CDR3 sequence is 18 residues long. The germline gives CDR1 SGHAT, CDR2 FQNNGV. DNA for the CDR3: TGTGCCAGCAGCTTCCGTCCTGTCGGCGGGCTGAACACCGGGGAGCTGTTTTTT. The encoded protein is CASSFRPVGGLNTGELFF. Looking up the rest from reference TRBV11-2 and TRBJ2-2 gives the full variable domain: EAGVAQSPRYKIIEKRQSVAFWCNPISGHATLYWYQQILGQGPKLLIQFQNNGVVDDSQLPKDRFSAERLKGVDSTLKIQPAKLEDSAVYLCASSFRPVGGLNTGELFFGEGSRLTVL.